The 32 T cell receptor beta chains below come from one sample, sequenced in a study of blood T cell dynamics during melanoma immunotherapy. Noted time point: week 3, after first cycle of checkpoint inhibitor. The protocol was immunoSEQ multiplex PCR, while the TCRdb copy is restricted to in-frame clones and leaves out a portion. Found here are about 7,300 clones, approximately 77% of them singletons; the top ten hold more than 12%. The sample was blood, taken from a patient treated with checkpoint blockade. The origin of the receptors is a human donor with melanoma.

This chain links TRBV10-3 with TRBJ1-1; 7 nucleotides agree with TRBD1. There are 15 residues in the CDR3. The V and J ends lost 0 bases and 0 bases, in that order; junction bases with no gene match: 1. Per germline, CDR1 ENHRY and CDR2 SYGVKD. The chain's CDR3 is CAISESGTVNTEAFF. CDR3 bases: TGTGCCATCAGTGAGTCCGGGACAGTGAACACTGAAGCTTTCTTT.

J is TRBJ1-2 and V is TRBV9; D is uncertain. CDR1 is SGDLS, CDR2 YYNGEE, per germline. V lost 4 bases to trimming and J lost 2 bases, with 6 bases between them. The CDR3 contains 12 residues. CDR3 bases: TGTGCCAGCAGCACGGGGAACTATGGCTACACCTTC. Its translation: CASSTGNYGYTF.

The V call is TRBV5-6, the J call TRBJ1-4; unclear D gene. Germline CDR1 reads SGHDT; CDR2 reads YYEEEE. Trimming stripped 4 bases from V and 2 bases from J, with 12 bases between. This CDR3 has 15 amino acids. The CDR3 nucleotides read TGTGCCAGCAGCCAGAGACGGACTACTAATGAAAAACTGTTTTTT. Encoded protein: CASSQRRTTNEKLFF.

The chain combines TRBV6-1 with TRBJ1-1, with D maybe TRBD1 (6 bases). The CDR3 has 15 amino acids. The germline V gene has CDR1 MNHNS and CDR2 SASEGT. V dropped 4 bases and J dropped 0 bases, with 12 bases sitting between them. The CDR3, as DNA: TGTGCCAGCAGTGTCCCGGGACATCTGAACACTGAAGCTTTCTTT. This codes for CASSVPGHLNTEAFF.

CDR3 residues: CASNVGDQPQHF. CDR3 nucleotides: TGTGCCAGTAACGTGGGGGATCAGCCCCAGCATTTT. The V and J genes are TRBV19 and TRBJ1-5; D perhaps matches TRBD1 (5 bases). CDR1 and CDR2 from the germline V gene are LNHDA and SQIVND (reference sequence). The V end was cut by 7 bases, the J end by 5 bases, with 9 bases between. CDR3 length: 12 amino acids. Combining the CDR3 with reference TRBV19 and TRBJ1-5 gives the whole variable domain DGGITQSPKYLFRKEGQNVTLSCEQNLNHDAMYWYRQDPGQGLRLIYYSQIVNDFQKGDIAEGYSVSREKKESFPLTVTSAQKNPTAFYLCASNVGDQPQHFGDGTRLSIL.

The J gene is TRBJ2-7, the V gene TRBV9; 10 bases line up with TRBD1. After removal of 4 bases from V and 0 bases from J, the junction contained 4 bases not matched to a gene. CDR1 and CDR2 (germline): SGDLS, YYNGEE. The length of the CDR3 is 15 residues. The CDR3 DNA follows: TGTGCCAGCAGCTTCGGACAGGGGGGCTCCTACGAGCAGTACTTC. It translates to CASSFGQGGSYEQYF. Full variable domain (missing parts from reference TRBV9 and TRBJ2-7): DSGVTQTPKHLITATGQRVTLRCSPRSGDLSVYWYQQSLDQGLQFLIQYYNGEERAKGNILERFSAQQFPDLHSELNLSSLELGDSALYFCASSFGQGGSYEQYFGPGTRLTVT.

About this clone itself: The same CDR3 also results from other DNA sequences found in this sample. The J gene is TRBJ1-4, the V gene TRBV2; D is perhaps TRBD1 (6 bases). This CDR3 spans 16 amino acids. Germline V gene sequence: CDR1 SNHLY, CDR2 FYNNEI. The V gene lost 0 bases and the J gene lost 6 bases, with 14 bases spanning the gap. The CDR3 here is CASSEAGGQGYEKLFF. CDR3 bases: TGTGCCAGCAGTGAAGCGGGGGGGCAGGGTTATGAAAAACTGTTTTTT.

The CDR3, as DNA: TGTGCCAGCAGTTTCGGGGACGGGAGCTCCTACGAGCAGTACTTC. This translates into CASSFGDGSSYEQYF. The chain combines TRBV28 with TRBJ2-5, with D possibly TRBD2 on 6 matching bases. The J call may be in error: the DNA end matches TRBJ2-7 better. The CDR3 has 15 residues. CDR1 and CDR2 from the germline V gene are MDHEN and SYDVKM.

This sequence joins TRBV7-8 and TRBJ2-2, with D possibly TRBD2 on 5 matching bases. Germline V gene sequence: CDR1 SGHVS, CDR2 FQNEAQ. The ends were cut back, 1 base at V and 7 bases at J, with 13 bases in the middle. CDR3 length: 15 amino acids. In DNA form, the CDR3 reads TGTGCCAGCAGCTTAGAGGTTTCGGGGTTCGGGGAGCTGTTTTTT. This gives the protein CASSLEVSGFGELFF.

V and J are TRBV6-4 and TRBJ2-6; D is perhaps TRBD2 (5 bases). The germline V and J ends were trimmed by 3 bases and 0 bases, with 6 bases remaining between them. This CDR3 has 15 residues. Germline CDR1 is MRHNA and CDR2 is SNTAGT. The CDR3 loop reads CASSERASGANVLTF. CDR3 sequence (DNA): TGTGCCAGCAGTGAGAGGGCCTCTGGGGCCAACGTCCTGACTTTC.

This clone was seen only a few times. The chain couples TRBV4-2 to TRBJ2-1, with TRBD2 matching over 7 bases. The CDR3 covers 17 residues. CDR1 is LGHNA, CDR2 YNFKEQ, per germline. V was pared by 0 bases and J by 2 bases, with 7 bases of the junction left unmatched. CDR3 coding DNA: TGTGCCAGCAGCCAAGAGGTATCTAGCGGCCCCTACAATGAGCAGTTCTTC. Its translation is CASSQEVSSGPYNEQFF.

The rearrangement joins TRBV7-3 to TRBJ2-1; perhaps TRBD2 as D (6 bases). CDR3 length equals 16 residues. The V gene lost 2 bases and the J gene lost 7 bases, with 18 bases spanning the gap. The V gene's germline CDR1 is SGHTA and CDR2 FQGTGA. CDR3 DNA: TGTGCCAGCAGCTTAGGCCGGCTTGGGAGGCGGAATGAGCAGTTCTTC. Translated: CASSLGRLGRRNEQFF.

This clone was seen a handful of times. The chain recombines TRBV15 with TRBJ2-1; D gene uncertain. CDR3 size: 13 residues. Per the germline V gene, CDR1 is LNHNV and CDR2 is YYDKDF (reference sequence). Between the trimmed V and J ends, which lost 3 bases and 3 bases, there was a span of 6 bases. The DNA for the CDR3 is TGTGCCACCAGCAGTTCTGGCTACAATGAGCAGTTCTTC. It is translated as CATSSSGYNEQFF. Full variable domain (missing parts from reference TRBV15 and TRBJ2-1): DAMVIQNPRYQVTQFGKPVTLSCSQTLNHNVMYWYQQKSSQAPKLLFHYYDKDFNNEADTPDNFQSRRPNTSFCFLDIRSPGLGDTAMYLCATSSSGYNEQFFGPGTRLTVL.

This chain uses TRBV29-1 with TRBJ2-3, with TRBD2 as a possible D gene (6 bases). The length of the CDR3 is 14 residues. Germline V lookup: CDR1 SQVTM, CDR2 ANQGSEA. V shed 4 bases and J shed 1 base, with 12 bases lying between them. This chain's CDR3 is CSVAAGTRTDTQYF. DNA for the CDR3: TGCAGCGTTGCGGCGGGGACTCGCACAGATACGCAGTATTTT.

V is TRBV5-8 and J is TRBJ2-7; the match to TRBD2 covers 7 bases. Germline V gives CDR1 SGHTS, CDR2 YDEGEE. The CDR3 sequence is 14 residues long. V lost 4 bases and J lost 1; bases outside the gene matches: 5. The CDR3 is CASSRRGTSYEQYF. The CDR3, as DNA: TGTGCCAGCAGCAGGCGGGGGACGTCCTACGAGCAGTACTTC.

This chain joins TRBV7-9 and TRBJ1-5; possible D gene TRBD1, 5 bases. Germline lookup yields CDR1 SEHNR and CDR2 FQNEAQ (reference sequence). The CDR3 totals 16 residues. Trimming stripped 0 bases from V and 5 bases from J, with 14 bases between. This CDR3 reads CASSLAEGAWYQPQHF. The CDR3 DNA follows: TGTGCCAGCAGCTTAGCGGAAGGGGCCTGGTATCAGCCCCAGCATTTT.

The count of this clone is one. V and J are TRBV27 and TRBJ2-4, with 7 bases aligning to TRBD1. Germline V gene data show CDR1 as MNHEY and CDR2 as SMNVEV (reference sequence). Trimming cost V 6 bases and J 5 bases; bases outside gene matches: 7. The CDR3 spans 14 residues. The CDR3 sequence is CASRSGTVENIQYF. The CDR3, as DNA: TGTGCCAGCAGATCCGGGACAGTCGAAAACATTCAGTACTTC.

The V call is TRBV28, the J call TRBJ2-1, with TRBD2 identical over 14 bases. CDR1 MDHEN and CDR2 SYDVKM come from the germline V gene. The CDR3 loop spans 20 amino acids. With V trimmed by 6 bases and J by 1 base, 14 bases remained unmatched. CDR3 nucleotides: TGTGCCAGCAGGCCCTCCCCCGGGACTAGCGGGGGTGGATCCTACAATGAGCAGTTCTTC. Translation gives CASRPSPGTSGGGSYNEQFF. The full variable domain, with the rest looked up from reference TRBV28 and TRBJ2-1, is DVKVTQSSRYLVKRTGEKVFLECVQDMDHENMFWYRQDPGLGLRLIYFSYDVKMKEKGDIPEGYSVSREKKERFSLILESASTNQTSMYLCASRPSPGTSGGGSYNEQFFGPGTRLTVL.

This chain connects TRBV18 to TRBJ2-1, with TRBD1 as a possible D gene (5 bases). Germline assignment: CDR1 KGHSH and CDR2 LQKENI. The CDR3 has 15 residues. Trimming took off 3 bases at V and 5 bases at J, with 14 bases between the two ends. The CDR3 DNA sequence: TGTGCCAGCTCACCGTTAAGGGGTCCCAACAATGAGCAGTTCTTC. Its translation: CASSPLRGPNNEQFF.

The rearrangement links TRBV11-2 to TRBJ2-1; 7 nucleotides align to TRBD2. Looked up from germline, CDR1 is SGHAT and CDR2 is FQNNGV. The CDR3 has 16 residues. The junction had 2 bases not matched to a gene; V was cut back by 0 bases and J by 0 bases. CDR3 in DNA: TGTGCCAGCAGCTTAGAGCGGGGGAGCTCCTACAATGAGCAGTTCTTC. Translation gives CASSLERGSSYNEQFF.

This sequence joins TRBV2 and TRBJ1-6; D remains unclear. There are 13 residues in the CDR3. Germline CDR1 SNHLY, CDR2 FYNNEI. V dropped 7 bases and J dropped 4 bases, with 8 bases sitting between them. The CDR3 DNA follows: TGTGCCAGCACGGAGTCTTATAATTCACCCCTCCACTTT. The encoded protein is CASTESYNSPLHF.

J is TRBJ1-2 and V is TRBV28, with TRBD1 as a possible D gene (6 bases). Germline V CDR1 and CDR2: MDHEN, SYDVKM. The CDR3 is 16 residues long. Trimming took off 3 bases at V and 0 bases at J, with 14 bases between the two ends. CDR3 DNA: TGTGCCAGCAGTTTGGGGGGCGGGGGTACTAACTATGGCTACACCTTC. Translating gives CASSLGGGGTNYGYTF.

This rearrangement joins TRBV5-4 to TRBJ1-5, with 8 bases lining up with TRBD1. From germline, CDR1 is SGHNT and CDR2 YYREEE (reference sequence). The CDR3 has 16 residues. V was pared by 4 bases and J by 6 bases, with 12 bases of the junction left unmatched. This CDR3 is CASSQALDRVAQPQHF. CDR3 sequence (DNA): TGTGCCAGCAGCCAAGCCCTGGACAGGGTTGCTCAGCCCCAGCATTTT.

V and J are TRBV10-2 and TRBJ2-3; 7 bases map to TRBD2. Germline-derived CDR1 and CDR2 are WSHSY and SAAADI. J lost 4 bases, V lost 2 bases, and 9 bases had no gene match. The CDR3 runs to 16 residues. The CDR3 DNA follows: TGCGCCAGCAGTGAGGAGCGGGGTGGTTTGGCAGATACGCAGTATTTT. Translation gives CASSEERGGLADTQYF.

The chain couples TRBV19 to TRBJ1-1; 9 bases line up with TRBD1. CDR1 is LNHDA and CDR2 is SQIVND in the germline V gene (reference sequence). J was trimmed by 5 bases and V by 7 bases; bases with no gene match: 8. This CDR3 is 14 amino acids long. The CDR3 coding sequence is TGTGCCAGTACCGGACAGGGGTATGGGACTGAAGCTTTCTTT. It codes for CASTGQGYGTEAFF.

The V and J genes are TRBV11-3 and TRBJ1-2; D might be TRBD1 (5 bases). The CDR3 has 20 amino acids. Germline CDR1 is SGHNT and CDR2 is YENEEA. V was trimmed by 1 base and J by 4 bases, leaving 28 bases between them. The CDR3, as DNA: TGTGCCAGCAGCTTAGGTCGGGGCGGCCGGGACTATCTTACCGTCTATGGCTACACCTTC. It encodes CASSLGRGGRDYLTVYGYTF.

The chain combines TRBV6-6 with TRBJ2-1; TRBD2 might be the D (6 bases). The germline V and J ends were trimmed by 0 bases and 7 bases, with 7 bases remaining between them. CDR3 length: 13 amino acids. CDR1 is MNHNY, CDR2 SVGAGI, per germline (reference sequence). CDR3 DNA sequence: TGTGCCAGCAGTTACTCGGGGACTAATGAGCAGTTCTTC. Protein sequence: CASSYSGTNEQFF.

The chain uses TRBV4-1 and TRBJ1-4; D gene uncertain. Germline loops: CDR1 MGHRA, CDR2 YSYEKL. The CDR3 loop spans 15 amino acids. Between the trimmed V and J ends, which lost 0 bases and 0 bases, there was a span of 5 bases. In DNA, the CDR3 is TGCGCCAGCAGCCAAGACAGCGCAACTAATGAAAAACTGTTTTTT. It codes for CASSQDSATNEKLFF.

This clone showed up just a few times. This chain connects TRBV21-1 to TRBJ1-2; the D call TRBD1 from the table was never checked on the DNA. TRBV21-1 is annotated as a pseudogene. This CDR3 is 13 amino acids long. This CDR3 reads CASSKGQCYGYTF. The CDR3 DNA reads TGTGCCAGCAGCAAAGGACAGTGCTATGGCTACACCTTC.

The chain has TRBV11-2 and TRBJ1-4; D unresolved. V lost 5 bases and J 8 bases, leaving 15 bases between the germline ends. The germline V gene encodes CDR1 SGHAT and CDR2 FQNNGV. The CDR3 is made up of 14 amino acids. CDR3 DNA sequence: TGTGCCAGCAGCCGGCCCGCTGAGGGCGAAAAACTGTTTTTT. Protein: CASSRPAEGEKLFF. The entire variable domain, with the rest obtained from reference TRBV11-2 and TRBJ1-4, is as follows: EAGVAQSPRYKIIEKRQSVAFWCNPISGHATLYWYQQILGQGPKLLIQFQNNGVVDDSQLPKDRFSAERLKGVDSTLKIQPAKLEDSAVYLCASSRPAEGEKLFFGSGTQLSVL.

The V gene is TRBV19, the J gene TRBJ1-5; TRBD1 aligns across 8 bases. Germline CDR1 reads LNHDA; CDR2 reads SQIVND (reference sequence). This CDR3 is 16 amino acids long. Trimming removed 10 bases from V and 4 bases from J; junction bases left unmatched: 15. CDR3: CAKKTSGTGGNQPQHF. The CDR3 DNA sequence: TGTGCCAAAAAAACCTCCGGGACAGGAGGGAATCAGCCCCAGCATTTT.

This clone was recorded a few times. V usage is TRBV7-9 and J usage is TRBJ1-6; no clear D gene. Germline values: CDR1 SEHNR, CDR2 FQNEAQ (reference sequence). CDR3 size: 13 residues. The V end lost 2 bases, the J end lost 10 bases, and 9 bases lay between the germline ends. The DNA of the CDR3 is TGTGCCAGCAGCTTAAGTACGGGGTCACCCCTCCACTTT. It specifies CASSLSTGSPLHF.